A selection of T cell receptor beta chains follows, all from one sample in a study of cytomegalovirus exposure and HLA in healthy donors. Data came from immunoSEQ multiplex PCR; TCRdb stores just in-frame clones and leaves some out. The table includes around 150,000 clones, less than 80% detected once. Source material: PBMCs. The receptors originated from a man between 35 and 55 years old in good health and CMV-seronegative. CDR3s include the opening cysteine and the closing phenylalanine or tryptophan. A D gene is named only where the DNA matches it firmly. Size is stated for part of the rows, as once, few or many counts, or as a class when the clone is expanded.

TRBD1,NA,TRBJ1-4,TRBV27,TGTGCCAGCAGCCGACAGGGACCCTATGAAAAACTGTTTTTT,CASSRQGPYEKLFF
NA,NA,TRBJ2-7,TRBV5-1,TGCGCCAGCAGCGCCCCGAGGGCCACCGCATTCTCCTACGAGCAGTACTTC,CASSAPRATAFSYEQYF
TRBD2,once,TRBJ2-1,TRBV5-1,TGCGCCAGCAGCTTGGCGGCGGGGAGGGATGAGCAGTTCTTC,CASSLAAGRDEQFF
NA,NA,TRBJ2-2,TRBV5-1,TGCGCCAGCAGCTTGGAGGCAGCAGGGGACGGGGAGCTGTTTTTT,CASSLEAAGDGELFF
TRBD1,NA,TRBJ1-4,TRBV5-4,TGTGCCAGCAGCTTGGTGGGACAGGGCGGGGAAAAACTGTTTTTT,CASSLVGQGGEKLFF
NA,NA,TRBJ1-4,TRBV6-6,TGTGCCAGCAGTTACTCGACAGATTCTAATGAAAAACTGTTTTTT,CASSYSTDSNEKLFF
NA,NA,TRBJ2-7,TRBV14,TGTGCCAGCAGCCAAGTAGTCGCGGCCCAGCAGTACTTC,CASSQVVAAQQYF
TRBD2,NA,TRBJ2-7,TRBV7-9,TGTGCCAGCAGCCAAGCCGGCGGGAGGGTTGGCGAGCAGTACTTC,CASSQAGGRVGEQYF
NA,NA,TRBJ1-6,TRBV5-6,TGTGCCAGCAGCTTGGACTTAAATGGTGTGGATTCACCCCTCCACTTT,CASSLDLNGVDSPLHF
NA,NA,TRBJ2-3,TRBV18,TGTGCCAGCTCACCACGCACCGGGTCCCTTAGCACAGATACGCAGTATTTT,CASSPRTGSLSTDTQYF
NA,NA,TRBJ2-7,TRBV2,TGTGCCAGCAGTGAAGTCAACAGGGCCTACGAGCAGTACTTC,CASSEVNRAYEQYF
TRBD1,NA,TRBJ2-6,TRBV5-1,TGCGCCAGCAGCTTGACAGGGGTACCTGGGGCCAACGGCCTGACTTTC,CASSLTGVPGANGLTF
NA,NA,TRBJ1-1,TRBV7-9,TGTGCCAGCAGCAACTTAGGTACCCAGGACTTCTGGGATACTGAAGCTTTCTTT,CASSNLGTQDFWDTEAFF
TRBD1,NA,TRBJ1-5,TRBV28,TGTGCCAGCAGTTGGACAGGGGATGGCAATCAGCCCCAGCATTTT,CASSWTGDGNQPQHF
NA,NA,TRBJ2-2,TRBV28,TGTGCCAGCAGTTTAGGCCTCGACACCGGGGAGCTGTTTTTT,CASSLGLDTGELFF
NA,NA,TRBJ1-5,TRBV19,TGTGCCAGTAGCAGACAGGGCAATCAGCCCCAGCATTTT,CASSRQGNQPQHF
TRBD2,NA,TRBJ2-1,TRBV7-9,TGTTCCAGCAGCTCTCCCCGGGCTCCCAGCGGGAGGGCGAATGAGCAGTTCTTC,CSSSSPRAPSGRANEQFF
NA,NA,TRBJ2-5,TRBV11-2,TGTGCCAGCAGCTTAGATTCCGAAGGGGCAAGATTTCAAGAGACCCAGTACTTC,CASSLDSEGARFQETQYF
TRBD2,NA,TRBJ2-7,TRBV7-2,TGTGCCAGCAGCTTAGGGCTAGCGGGGCCCTACGAGCAGTACTTC,CASSLGLAGPYEQYF
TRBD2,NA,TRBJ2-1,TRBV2,TGTGCCAGCAGTGGTCCGACTAGCGGGAGGCCGCGTAATGAGCAGTTCTTC,CASSGPTSGRPRNEQFF
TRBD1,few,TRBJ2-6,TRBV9,TGTGCCAGCAGCTCCCAAGGGACAGGCTACATAACTGGGGCCAACGGCCTGACTTTC,CASSSQGTGYITGANGLTF
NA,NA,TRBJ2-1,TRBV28,TGTGCCAGCAGATACACCGGGCATCAGGACATCAATGAGCAGTTCTTC,CASRYTGHQDINEQFF
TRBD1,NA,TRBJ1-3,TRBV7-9,TGTGCCAGCAGCCCCAGGGGGACAGGGTTCGGCTCTGGAAACACCATATATTTT,CASSPRGTGFGSGNTIYF
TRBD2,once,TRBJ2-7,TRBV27,TGTGCCAGCAGCAGGACTAGCGGAGTAGGCGAGCAGTACTTC,CASSRTSGVGEQYF
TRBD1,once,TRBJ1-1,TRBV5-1,TGCGCCAGCAGCTTTCCGTACAGGGGCATGAACACTGAAGCTTTCTTT,CASSFPYRGMNTEAFF
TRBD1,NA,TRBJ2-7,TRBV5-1,TGCGCCAGCAGCCCGGACAGGGTAGGCTACGAGCAGTACTTC,CASSPDRVGYEQYF
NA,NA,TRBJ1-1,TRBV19,TGTGCCAGTAGTATTAGTAAGAACACTGAAGCTTTCTTT,CASSISKNTEAFF
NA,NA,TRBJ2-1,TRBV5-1,TGCGCCAGCAGCTTGGAACAGGGAACCGATGAGCAGTTCTTC,CASSLEQGTDEQFF
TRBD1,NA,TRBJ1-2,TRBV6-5,TGTGCCAGCAGAGACAGGGGGTACTATGGCTACACCTTC,CASRDRGYYGYTF
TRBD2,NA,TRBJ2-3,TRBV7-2,TGTGCCAGCAGCCCCCCCCCAGGACTAGCGGAGAGCACAGATACGCAGTATTTT,CASSPPPGLAESTDTQYF
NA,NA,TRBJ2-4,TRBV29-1,TGCAGCGTTGTCGCAGGGGTAATTGGGAGTCAGTACTTC,CSVVAGVIGSQYF
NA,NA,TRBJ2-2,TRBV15,TGTGCCACCAGCAGTGGGGGGTCAGCAGCCGGGGAGCTGTTTTTT,CATSSGGSAAGELFF
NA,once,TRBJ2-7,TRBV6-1,TGTGCCAGCAGTGTCTCCGGGACCTACGAGCAGTACTTC,CASSVSGTYEQYF
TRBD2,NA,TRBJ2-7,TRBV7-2,TGTGCCAGCAGCTTAGGACGGGGGGATTTATACGAGCAGTACTTC,CASSLGRGDLYEQYF
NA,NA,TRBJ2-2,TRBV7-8,TGTGCCAGCAGCCGGAACACCGGGGAGCTGTTTTTT,CASSRNTGELFF
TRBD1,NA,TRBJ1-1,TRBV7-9,TGTGCCAGCAGGTTCCGGGACAGGAACACTGAAGCTTTCTTT,CASRFRDRNTEAFF
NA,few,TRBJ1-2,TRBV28,TGTGCCAGCAGTACGGACCGGCGGGCCTCGGACTATGGCTACACCTTC,CASSTDRRASDYGYTF
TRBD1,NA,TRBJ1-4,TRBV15,TGTGCCACCAGCAGAGAGCAGGGGGTATGGGAAAAACTGTTTTTT,CATSREQGVWEKLFF
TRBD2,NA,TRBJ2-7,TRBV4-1,TGCGCCAGCAGCCAGGCTAGCGGGAGAACTTACGAGCAGTACTTC,CASSQASGRTYEQYF
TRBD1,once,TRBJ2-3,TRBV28,TGTGCCAGCAGTTCAGGACAGGGTAGAACAGATACGCAGTATTTT,CASSSGQGRTDTQYF
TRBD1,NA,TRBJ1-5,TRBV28,TGTGCCAGCATTACCCTTTATACAGGGGTTCGGAATCAGCCCCAGCATTTT,CASITLYTGVRNQPQHF
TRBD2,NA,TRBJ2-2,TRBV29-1,TGCAGCGGGGGGGGACTAGCGTCGAACACCGGGGAGCTGTTTTTT,CSGGGLASNTGELFF
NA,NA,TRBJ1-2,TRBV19,TGTGCCAGTAGTACCGCTAGGGGTGCTGCGCGCTACACCTTC,CASSTARGAARYTF
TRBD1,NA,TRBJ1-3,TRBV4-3,TGCGCCAGCAGCCAAAGGACAGGGGCAAACACTATATATTTT,CASSQRTGANTIYF
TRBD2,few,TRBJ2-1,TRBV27,TGTGCCAGCAGTAGGACTAGCGGGTCCCTCAATGAGCAGTTCTTC,CASSRTSGSLNEQFF
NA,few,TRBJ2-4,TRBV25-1,TGTGCCAGCAGTGAATCTGACGGCGGGGAGAAAAACATTCAGTACTTC,CASSESDGGEKNIQYF
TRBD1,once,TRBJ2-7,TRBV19,TGTGCCAGTAGTATTGGGACAGGGGCTGGGGAGCAGTACTTC,CASSIGTGAGEQYF
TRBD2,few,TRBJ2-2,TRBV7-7,TGTGCTAGCAGCCCAAACGGACTAGCAGCCGGGGAGCTGTTTTTT,CASSPNGLAAGELFF